The rows below give T cell receptor beta chains drawn from one sample of a study of regulatory T cells in long-lasting Graves disease. One entry per CDR3 protein results from TCRdb running MiXCR on the multiplex PCR reads. The data contain about half a million distinct CDR3 sequences, about 20% of them singletons. The material was peripheral blood mononuclear cells (PBMCs), obtained when the disease was refractory, from a patient treated with antithyroid drugs. These receptors came from a female donor with Graves disease. Each CDR3 is given with its conserved first and last residue. Each record gives: clone size, J gene, D gene, V gene, CDR3 DNA, CDR3 protein. D genes are given only for firm matches. Not every row has a clone size; where given, it reads once, few, many or a size class.

>few|TRBJ2-7|TRBD1|TRBV6-2/TRBV6-3
TGTGCCAGCCGAATACAGGGGGGAGCCTCCTACGAGCAGTACTTC
CASRIQGGASYEQYF
>NA|TRBJ1-6|NA|TRBV13
TGTGCCAGCAGCCCCAGGGAATATAATTCACCCCTCCACTTT
CASSPREYNSPLHF
>many|TRBJ1-6|NA|TRBV5-1
TGCGCCAGCAGCTTGCGTATGAATTCACCCCTCCACTTT
CASSLRMNSPLHF
>NA|TRBJ1-1|NA|TRBV11-3
TGTGCCAGCAGCTTAATTTCTATCCGGACTCAAAACACTGAAGCTTTCTTT
CASSLISIRTQNTEAFF
>many|TRBJ1-2|NA|TRBV27
TGTGCCAGCAGTTTTTGGGGGGCCGATAGCTACACCTTC
CASSFWGADSYTF
>few|TRBJ1-2|TRBD1|TRBV19
TGTGCCACCAAATTCTCAGAGGGGGACAGGGGAAGTGGCTACACCTTC
CATKFSEGDRGSGYTF
>NA|TRBJ2-7|NA|TRBV25-1
TGTGCCAGCAGCCCGACAGACGAGCAGTACTTC
CASSPTDEQYF
>many|TRBJ2-5|NA|TRBV3-1
TGTGCCAGCAGCCGGCCGGGACTCCCCCAAGAGACCCAGTACTTC
CASSRPGLPQETQYF
>many|TRBJ1-6|TRBD1|TRBV28
TGTGCCAGCAGTTTAGGAGGTTTTGGACAGGGGATTAATTCACCCCTCCACTTT
CASSLGGFGQGINSPLHF
>NA|TRBJ2-7|NA|TRBV20-1
TGCAATGCTAGAGGAATCGACTGGTCCTACGAGCAGTACTTC
CNARGIDWSYEQYF
>few|TRBJ1-2|NA|TRBV30
TGTGCCTGGAGTGTCGGACGGAACTATGGCTACACCTTC
CAWSVGRNYGYTF
>few|TRBJ1-1|NA|TRBV10-3
TGTGCCATCAGTGGGTCCCAGGACACTGAAGCTTTCTTT
CAISGSQDTEAFF
>many|TRBJ2-5|NA|TRBV12-3/TRBV12-4
TGTGCCAGCTCCTTTCGCCTCGGAGGGATTAACCGGGAGACCCAGTACTTC
CASSFRLGGINRETQYF
>many|TRBJ2-7|TRBD1|TRBV15
TGTGCCACCAGCAGAGCCAGGGGGCAGTACGAGCAGTACTTC
CATSRARGQYEQYF
>many|TRBJ1-2|NA|TRBV7-2
TGTGCCAGCAGCTTGCTCGGGACGGAGTATGGCTACACCTTC
CASSLLGTEYGYTF
>few|TRBJ2-4|TRBD1|TRBV29-1
TGCAGCGTTGGGACAGGGTTTGGCATTCAGTACTTC
CSVGTGFGIQYF
>few|TRBJ2-2|NA|TRBV28
TGTGCCAGCAGTTTTTACAGAAACACCGGGGAGCTGTTTTTT
CASSFYRNTGELFF
>many|TRBJ1-2|TRBD1|TRBV20-1
TGCAGTGCCTCGGGACAGGCAAACTATGGCTACACCTTC
CSASGQANYGYTF